This T cell receptor (beta chain) was captured in a study of a mutant IDH1 vaccine in newly diagnosed glioma. Looking at the study overall: The first vaccination came 4-6 weeks after radiotherapy alone, or with temozolomide cycles. Treatment recipients were about 62% male and about 40% female, and their mean age was roughly 40 years.

This CDR3 contains 15 residues. Trimming removed 6 bases at V and 7 bases at J, with 18 bases between. Per germline, CDR1 MNHEY and CDR2 SVGAGI. Time point meaning: week 23, last vaccination. The content of each vaccine dose was 300 ug of mutant IDH1 20-mer peptide, and topical imiquimod accompanied it. New WHO grade 3 or 4 astrocytomas that were IDH1-mutant and ATRX-lost had been found in donors. Broader study findings: Pseudoprogression apparently tracked independently of changes in top peripheral T cell clonotypes.

The data were produced by immunoSEQ multiplex PCR, yet TCRdb's version contains in-frame clones alone and is incomplete. The sample lists approximately 60,000 clones; around 87% were seen once. Turning to this clone: Its specificity is not known.

The chain links TRBV6-5 to TRBJ2-2; D perhaps matches TRBD1 (6 bases). This clonotype was sampled from a man in his forties with glioma. Sample: PBMCs, taken from a glioma patient whose treatment included an IDH1 peptide vaccine. The CDR3 DNA reads as TGTGCCAGCAGCTCCAGGGGCCACCTGATCGGGGAGCTGTTTTTT. This translates into CASSSRGHLIGELFF.